The sequence of this T cell receptor beta chain was determined in a study of blood T cell repertoires in COVID-19. Overall study context: Sources were T cells, B-cell-depleted T cells, or PBMCs; the material itself was cDNA or gDNA.

Germline CDR1 is MDHEN and CDR2 is SYDVKM. The ends lost 3 bases at V and 1 base at J; junction bases unmatched: 5. CDR3 length: 15 amino acids. It was during active infection that Seattle patients were enrolled and then longitudinally followed. This table comes from immunoSEQ multiplex PCR, and its TCRdb copy is limited to in-frame clones, with some not included. The sample holds approximately 290,000 clones, around 85% seen once. The sequence was collected from a human donor with COVID-19, enrolled during active disease. The donor label of this sample is uncertain. Material for sequencing was peripheral blood. The chain carries TRBV28 and TRBJ1-1; 7 bases map to TRBD1. Here the CDR3 DNA reads TGTGCCAGCAGTTTGGTAGGACAGGCGAACACTGAAGCTTTCTTT. Its translation: CASSLVGQANTEAFF.